Shown below are 7 T cell receptor beta chains from a single sample sequenced in a study of cytomegalovirus exposure and HLA in healthy donors (TCRdb year 2017). Library creation used the immunoSEQ multiplex PCR assay. The multiplex PCR relied on a mix of 60 forward primers for TCR Vbeta segments and 13 reverse primers for TCR Jbeta segments. The immuneACCESS repertoire file appears here via TCRdb, limited to in-frame rearrangements. These files lack a portion of the clones; in checked studies, under half of the deficit traces to unresolved V genes, and the cause of the others is not known. This sample has around 85,000 clones in its table, and around 80% of those were observed once. The leading ten clones occupy approximately 1% of the sample. Sequencing was carried out using PBMCs. The receptor source for this set is a male donor in good health and CMV-seronegative.

Notes on this clone: One end of the junction is discordant with germline, which a read error may explain. The chain carries TRBV2 and TRBJ1-4; unclear D gene. Per germline, CDR1 SNHLY and CDR2 FYNNEI. CDR3 length: 14 amino acids. The CDR3 region is CASGEGVLNEKLFF. The CDR3 coding sequence is TGTGCCAGCGGTGAAGGAGTCCTCAATGAAAAACTGTTTTTT.

In this sample, this clone turned up a few times. The V and J genes are TRBV21-1 and TRBJ1-1. TRBV21-1 is designated a pseudogene. There are 15 residues in the CDR3. The CDR3 region has the DNA TGTGCCGGCCTTGGTGGGTGGAGGAGTCAAACTGAAGCTTTCTTT. It is translated as CAGLGGWRSQTEAFF.

This clone was counted a single time. The rearrangement uses TRBV6-1 and TRBJ1-2; D is ambiguous. The CDR3 contains 16 residues. With 4 bases removed from V and 1 base from J, the gap between germline ends came to 16 bases. The germline CDR1 and CDR2 sequences are MNHNS and SASEGT. The CDR3 spells CASSGSSGGINYGYTF. The DNA for the CDR3 is TGTGCCAGCAGTGGGAGTTCCGGCGGGATTAACTATGGCTACACCTTC.

As for this clone: At one of its ends the junction is not consistent with the germline gene, which may arise from a read error. This sequence joins TRBV10-1 and TRBJ1-1, with D maybe TRBD1 (6 bases). CDR1 and CDR2 (germline): WNHNN, SYGVQD (reference sequence). CDR3 length: 14 amino acids. CDR3 sequence reads: CASSVGGPNPEAFF. CDR3 DNA: TGCGCCAGCAGTGTCGGGGGGCCGAACCCTGAAGCTTTCTTT.

The V and J genes are TRBV2 and TRBJ2-7, with 11 bases identical to TRBD2. V dropped 6 bases and J dropped 4; count of bases not matched to a gene: 8. The CDR3 contains 15 residues. Germline CDR1 and CDR2: SNHLY and FYNNEI. CDR3 region: CASSLTSGGGYEQYF. CDR3 sequence (DNA): TGTGCCAGCAGCCTAACTAGCGGGGGTGGGTACGAGCAGTACTTC.

This clone has just one count. One end of the junction varies from germline; a read error may be responsible. This sequence joins TRBV10-3 and TRBJ1-2; D unresolved. Germline lookup yields CDR1 ENHRY and CDR2 SYGVKD. There are 15 residues in the CDR3. The CDR3 nucleotides read TGTGCCATCAGTGACCTGGCAGACAAACTCTATGGCTACCCCTTC. Translating gives CAISDLADKLYGYPF.

V usage is TRBV4-3 and J usage is TRBJ2-7, with 8 bases lining up with TRBD2. V lost 0 bases and J lost 7; bases outside the gene matches: 5. The CDR3 is 14 amino acids. Germline V gene data show CDR1 as LGHNA and CDR2 as YSLEER. The CDR3 region is CASSQDTSGGEQYF. The DNA of the CDR3 is TGCGCCAGCAGCCAAGATACGAGCGGGGGTGAGCAGTACTTC.